This T cell receptor beta chain was captured by sequencing in a study of cytotoxic CD8 clonotypes in ibrutinib-treated CLL. For the study at large: Patients: about a dozen relapsed/refractory, roughly 15 treatment-naive, 17 IGHV unmutated. On average, almost 95,000 productive rearrangements and approximately 250,000 productive templates per sample.

The assay was immunoSEQ multiplex PCR, and TCRdb's table has in-frame clones only and misses some. The sample shows under 300,000 clones, approximately 79% of them seen only once. Study outcomes and limitations: Patients showed higher baseline clonality than age-matched healthy donors, and it tracked circulating CD8+ T-cell counts. Under treatment, the uncommon public clonotypes either contracted or remained stable.

Of note for this clone: Its target is not known.

Germline values: CDR1 SGHTA, CDR2 FQGNSA. The CDR3 length is 15 residues. V was trimmed by 5 bases and J by 5 bases, leaving 19 bases between them. The sequencing here drew on PBMCs, taken at disease progression, from a patient treated with ibrutinib. The sequence was collected from a human donor with chronic lymphocytic leukemia. The V gene is TRBV7-2, the J gene TRBJ2-7; TRBD2 might be the D (5 bases). CDR3 DNA: TGTGCCAGCAGCCTTGCGGGTGGCAGTTGGAACGAGCAGTACTTC. Encoded protein: CASSLAGGSWNEQYF.